These 30 T cell receptor beta chains were all obtained from the same sample, sequenced in a study of blood T cell repertoires in COVID-19. The data were produced by immunoSEQ multiplex PCR, yet TCRdb's version contains in-frame clones alone and is incomplete. This table holds roughly 180,000 clones, 81% found once. Sequenced material: peripheral blood. The receptors shown here come from a woman between 35 and 50 years old with COVID-19, enrolled during active disease.

The chain joins TRBV5-8 to TRBJ2-1; 8 nucleotides agree with TRBD2. Germline-derived CDR1 and CDR2 are SGHTS and YDEGEE. The CDR3 length is 16 residues. V shed 5 bases, J shed 7 bases, and the junction held 14 bases outside the gene matches. This CDR3 is CASSPIEAGAVNEQFF. CDR3 nucleotide sequence: TGTGCCAGCAGTCCTATAGAAGCGGGAGCGGTAAATGAGCAGTTCTTC.

The DNA of the CDR3 is TGTGCCACCTCCGGGACTAGCGGGGTGGCAGATACGCAGTATTTT. This encodes CATSGTSGVADTQYF. This chain links TRBV10-3 with TRBJ2-3; 13 bases are shared with TRBD2. J was trimmed by 4 bases and V by 10 bases; bases with no gene match: 8. Germline CDR1 reads ENHRY; CDR2 reads SYGVKD. This CDR3 comprises 15 residues.

This sequence joins TRBV28 and TRBJ2-7; maybe TRBD1 (6 bases). Trimming shortened V by 4 bases and J by 0 bases, and 13 bases separated the two germline ends. Germline assignment: CDR1 MDHEN and CDR2 SYDVKM. The CDR3 length is 15 residues. As DNA, the CDR3 is TGTGCCAGCAGTTGGGAGAGGGGGAGCTCCTACGAGCAGTACTTC. This gives the protein CASSWERGSSYEQYF.

The chain joins TRBV7-3 to TRBJ2-1; the match to TRBD2 covers 9 bases. CDR3 length: 16 residues. V trimming: 2 bases; J trimming: 5 bases; junction bases outside the gene matches: 7. Germline V gives CDR1 SGHTA, CDR2 FQGTGA. CDR3 in amino acids: CASSLRGRGLDNEQFF. DNA for the CDR3: TGTGCCAGCAGCTTACGCGGGAGGGGATTAGACAATGAGCAGTTCTTC.

As to this clone: The sample carries other DNA sequences with the same CDR3. The rearrangement uses TRBV10-1 and TRBJ2-3; 10 bases match TRBD1. CDR3 length: 15 residues. Germline CDR1 is WNHNN and CDR2 is SYGVQD (reference sequence). V lost 4 bases, J lost 0 bases, and 1 base stayed unmatched. This CDR3 reads CASSVDRGSTDTQYF. The CDR3 coding sequence is TGCGCCAGCAGTGTGGACAGGGGGAGCACAGATACGCAGTATTTT.

The rearrangement links TRBV28 to TRBJ1-4, with a possible D match to TRBD1 (5 bases). Germline CDR1 is MDHEN and CDR2 is SYDVKM. With 5 bases removed from V and 2 bases from J, the gap between germline ends came to 15 bases. The CDR3 has 16 residues. The CDR3 DNA sequence: TGTGCCAGCAGTCTTCCAGGGCTGGAGACTAATGAAAAACTGTTTTTT. This codes for CASSLPGLETNEKLFF.

The gene calls are TRBV7-6 and TRBJ2-1; 9 bases agree with TRBD2. The length of the CDR3 is 18 residues. Germline loops: CDR1 SGHVS, CDR2 FNYEAQ. J lost 0 bases, V lost 2 bases, and 8 bases had no gene match. CDR3 loop: CASSLLGREGLSYNEQFF. CDR3 coding DNA: TGTGCCAGCAGCTTATTGGGGCGGGAGGGCCTCTCCTACAATGAGCAGTTCTTC.

The CDR3 nucleotides read TGTGCCAGCCTTGGGGCCGGAGCGCACACCCGCACAGATACGCAGTATTTT. This encodes CASLGAGAHTRTDTQYF. The genes are TRBV2 and TRBJ2-3; maybe TRBD1 (5 bases). Germline values: CDR1 SNHLY, CDR2 FYNNEI. V lost 8 bases, J lost 1 base, and 22 bases lay in between. The CDR3 has 17 amino acids.

The J gene is TRBJ2-3, the V gene TRBV11-3, with 11 bases matching TRBD2. CDR1 is SGHNT and CDR2 is YENEEA in the germline V gene. The trim removed 5 bases at V and 3 bases at J, leaving 7 bases unmatched. CDR3 size: 16 residues. The CDR3 spells CASSRGLAGVTDTQYF. For the CDR3, the DNA is TGTGCCAGCAGCAGAGGACTAGCGGGTGTAACAGATACGCAGTATTTT.

The genes are TRBV7-6 and TRBJ2-2; a weak D match, TRBD1 (6 bases). The CDR3 spans 16 residues. Germline V gives CDR1 SGHVS, CDR2 FNYEAQ. V lost 6 bases, J lost 5 bases, and 19 bases lay in between. The CDR3: CASSSIGGASTGELFF. The CDR3 region has the DNA TGTGCCAGCAGTAGCATTGGGGGCGCCTCTACCGGGGAGCTGTTTTTT.

This clone was found once. The chain links TRBV2 to TRBJ1-4; D may be TRBD1 (5 bases). The length of the CDR3 is 15 residues. Trimming pared 6 bases from V and 8 bases from J, leaving 19 bases between. CDR1 is SNHLY, CDR2 FYNNEI, per germline. The CDR3 DNA sequence: TGTGCCAGCAGGAGGGCGAGTGGGGGGGGAGAAAAACTGTTTTTT. Amino acids: CASRRASGGGEKLFF. Looking up the rest from reference TRBV2 and TRBJ1-4 gives the full variable domain: EPEVTQTPSHQVTQMGQEVILRCVPISNHLYFYWYRQILGQKVEFLVSFYNNEISEKSEIFDDQFSVERPDGSNFTLKIRSTKLEDSAMYFCASRRASGGGEKLFFGSGTQLSVL.

This clone has just one count. The V and J genes are TRBV7-3 and TRBJ1-1, with a weak D call TRBD1 (6 bases). V shed 5 bases and J shed 3 bases, with 13 bases lying between them. This CDR3 has 14 residues. Per germline, CDR1 SGHTA and CDR2 FQGTGA. CDR3 DNA sequence: TGTGCCAGCAGCATGACCGGGACACACACTGAAGCTTTCTTT. Translating gives CASSMTGTHTEAFF.

The V gene is TRBV6-1, the J gene TRBJ2-1, with a possible D match to TRBD1 (6 bases). The V end was cut by 0 bases, the J end by 4 bases, with 13 bases between. The CDR3 loop spans 16 amino acids. Germline V lookup: CDR1 MNHNS, CDR2 SASEGT. In DNA, the CDR3 is TGTGCCAGCAGTGAAGCGGGGGCCGAGGGGTACAATGAGCAGTTCTTC. This codes for CASSEAGAEGYNEQFF.

The rearrangement uses TRBV10-3 and TRBJ2-2; TRBD2 matches at 10 bases. Germline CDR1 ENHRY, CDR2 SYGVKD. The ends lost 8 bases at V and 7 bases at J; junction bases unmatched: 7. The CDR3 length is 14 residues. For the CDR3, the DNA is TGTGCCATCCGAAGGACTAGCGGAAGCGGGGAGCTGTTTTTT. It translates to CAIRRTSGSGELFF.

The chain has TRBV18 and TRBJ2-5, with D tentatively TRBD1 (5 bases). The CDR3 runs 14 residues. Trimming shortened V by 1 base and J by 3 bases, and 9 bases separated the two germline ends. Germline CDR1 is KGHSH and CDR2 is LQKENI. The CDR3 loop is CASSPRRGEETQYF. CDR3 bases: TGTGCCAGCTCACCACGTAGGGGCGAAGAGACCCAGTACTTC.

J is TRBJ1-5 and V is TRBV10-1; tentative D call: TRBD1 (5 bases). CDR3 length: 13 amino acids. Trimming removed 0 bases at V and 6 bases at J, with 6 bases between. The germline gives CDR1 WNHNN, CDR2 SYGVQD (reference sequence). The CDR3 DNA sequence: TGCGCCAGCAGTGAGTCCGGGGGTCAGCCCCAGCATTTT. Residues: CASSESGGQPQHF.

The rearrangement joins TRBV11-3 to TRBJ2-7, with D maybe TRBD2 (5 bases). Trimming took 5 bases from V and 7 from J, leaving 15 bases between them. Per the germline V gene, CDR1 is SGHNT and CDR2 is YENEEA. The CDR3 has 13 amino acids. CDR3: CASSLRAGEEQYF. CDR3 coding DNA: TGTGCCAGCAGCCTCCGGGCCGGGGAAGAGCAGTACTTC.

V and J are TRBV25-1 and TRBJ2-1, with D tentatively TRBD1 (6 bases). V dropped 6 bases and J dropped 6 bases, with 15 bases sitting between them. Germline V lookup: CDR1 MGHDK, CDR2 SYGVNS. CDR3 length: 14 amino acids. The CDR3 DNA reads TGTGCCAGCAGACCAAACAGGGTCGGCAATGAGCAGTTCTTC. As protein: CASRPNRVGNEQFF. The whole variable domain, remainder taken from reference TRBV25-1 and TRBJ2-1, is EADIYQTPRYLVIGTGKKITLECSQTMGHDKMYWYQQDPGMELHLIHYSYGVNSTEKGDLSSESTVSRIRTEHFPLTLESARPSHTSQYLCASRPNRVGNEQFFGPGTRLTVL.

The CDR3: CASRAGPTTDTQYF. The CDR3 coding sequence is TGTGCCAGTAGGGCTGGGCCCACCACAGATACGCAGTATTTT. The chain recombines TRBV19 with TRBJ2-3; no firm D call. V dropped 6 bases and J dropped 2 bases, with 12 bases sitting between them. The CDR3 loop spans 14 amino acids. Germline CDR1 LNHDA, CDR2 SQIVND (reference sequence). The full variable domain, with the rest looked up from reference TRBV19 and TRBJ2-3, is DGGITQSPKYLFRKEGQNVTLSCEQNLNHDAMYWYRQDPGQGLRLIYYSQIVNDFQKGDIAEGYSVSREKKESFPLTVTSAQKNPTAFYLCASRAGPTTDTQYFGPGTRLTVL.

The chain links TRBV3-1 (or the pseudogene TRBV3-2) to TRBJ2-1; D unclear. Germline V CDR1 and CDR2: LGHDT, YNNKEL (reference sequence). V gave up 3 bases and J gave up 0 bases, with 18 bases separating them. This CDR3 has 18 residues. The CDR3 coding sequence is TGTGCCAGCAGCCAGTCCGAACTGATGAGAAGCTCCTACAATGAGCAGTTCTTC. It is translated as CASSQSELMRSSYNEQFF.

This chain connects TRBV28 to TRBJ2-7; TRBD1 agrees at 8 bases. J lost 2 bases, V lost 5 bases, and 5 bases had no gene match. The CDR3 consists of 14 residues. Germline CDR1 is MDHEN and CDR2 is SYDVKM. The CDR3 loop is CASSHQGAAYEQYF. CDR3 DNA sequence: TGTGCCAGCAGTCATCAGGGGGCTGCCTACGAGCAGTACTTC.

J is TRBJ2-1 and V is TRBV19; 7 bases line up with TRBD1. V shed 9 bases, J shed 6 bases, and the junction held 5 bases outside the gene matches. CDR1 and CDR2 from the germline V gene are LNHDA and SQIVND (reference sequence). The CDR3 loop spans 12 amino acids. CDR3 sequence (DNA): TGTGCCAGCGAGGCAGGGGGCAATGAGCAGTTCTTC. It yields the protein CASEAGGNEQFF.

V is TRBV5-1 and J is TRBJ2-1; D perhaps matches TRBD2 (6 bases). Germline V CDR1 and CDR2: SGHRS, YFSETQ. The CDR3 is made up of 12 amino acids. V was shortened by 6 bases and J by 9 bases, with 13 bases between the two germline ends. CDR3 amino acids: CASTTTSAEQFF. Written as DNA, the CDR3 is TGCGCCAGCACGACGACTAGTGCTGAGCAGTTCTTC.

The CDR3 region has the DNA TGTGCCATCAGTGACCATTCGGGGGGCTCCTACGAGCAGTACGTC. This sequence encodes CAISDHSGGSYEQYV. The rearrangement joins TRBV10-3 to TRBJ2-7; 7 nucleotides match TRBD2. CDR3 size: 15 residues. V was clipped by 3 bases and J by 0 bases; unmatched bases: 5. Germline CDR1 is ENHRY and CDR2 is SYGVKD.

CDR3 sequence reads: CASRKALASLDNTIYF. DNA for the CDR3: TGTGCCAGCAGGAAAGCTCTGGCTTCCCTAGACAACACCATATATTTT. The chain has TRBV27 and TRBJ1-3; D unresolved. Trimming cost V 6 bases and J 7 bases, with 22 bases left between them. Germline V gene data show CDR1 as MNHEY and CDR2 as SMNVEV (reference sequence). The CDR3 is made up of 16 amino acids.

Regarding this clone: One end of the junction does not line up with germline, which may come from a read error. The chain joins TRBV7-8 to TRBJ2-7; 8 nucleotides line up with TRBD2. Germline-derived CDR1 and CDR2 are SGHVS and FQNEAQ. The CDR3 is 16 amino acids. The CDR3: CASSRNPPGLVFFPVF. Written as DNA, the CDR3 is TGTGCCAGCAGCCGAAACCCACCGGGACTAGTTTTCTTCCCCGTCTTC.

This sequence joins TRBV19 and TRBJ2-3; D is uncertain. V was shortened by 3 bases and J by 5 bases, with 12 bases between the two germline ends. CDR1 and CDR2 from the germline V gene are LNHDA and SQIVND (reference sequence). The CDR3 covers 14 residues. This CDR3 reads CASSIGGSQDTQYF. The CDR3 nucleotides are TGTGCCAGTAGTATCGGCGGATCCCAAGATACGCAGTATTTT.

The genes are TRBV2 and TRBJ2-1; 11 positions match TRBD1. V lost 8 bases, J lost 6 bases, and 9 bases stayed unmatched. The CDR3 is 15 amino acids. Germline values: CDR1 SNHLY, CDR2 FYNNEI. CDR3 region: CASEEGTGGGNEQFF. The CDR3 DNA reads TGTGCCAGCGAGGAAGGGACAGGGGGTGGCAATGAGCAGTTCTTC.

The chain carries TRBV5-8 and TRBJ1-3; D ambiguous. V dropped 3 bases and J dropped 6 bases, with 13 bases sitting between them. CDR3 length: 14 amino acids. The germline gives CDR1 SGHTS, CDR2 YDEGEE. The CDR3 here is CASSSSGFVNTIYF. The CDR3 nucleotides are TGTGCCAGCAGCTCCTCGGGTTTCGTAAACACCATATATTTT. The full variable domain, with the rest looked up from reference TRBV5-8 and TRBJ1-3, is EAGVTQSPTHLIKTRGQQATLRCSPISGHTSVYWYQQALGLGLQFLLWYDEGEERNRGNFPPRFSGRQFPNYSSELNVNALELEDSALYLCASSSSGFVNTIYFGEGSWLTVV.

This chain uses TRBV7-9 with TRBJ1-1, with 7 bases that match TRBD1. Germline V gene sequence: CDR1 SEHNR, CDR2 FQNEAQ (reference sequence). The CDR3 contains 15 residues. Trimming removed 5 bases from V and 3 bases from J; junction bases left unmatched: 9. The CDR3 sequence is CASSEAGTEDTEAFF. In DNA form, the CDR3 reads TGTGCCAGCAGCGAAGCCGGGACAGAGGACACTGAAGCTTTCTTT.